The TCR beta chain under discussion was sequenced for a study of human T cells and chemical hapten exposure. At the level of the study: The variation in per-sample TCR yields arose mainly from small differences in pooled library volumes. Regarding the study as a whole: High-frequency TCRs, those above 1 in 1000, stayed the same after DPC sensitization.

The library tagged individual cDNA molecules with unique molecular identifiers. In the study's own analysis: Between about 23,224 and 700,000 TCRs appeared in each sample, and the median stood at roughly 100,000. TCRdb re-derived calls from the 5' RACE reads in MiXCR, one entry per CDR3 protein. Here the V and J calls rest on TCRdb's processing, not on the authors' analysis. The sample consists of under 150,000 distinct CDR3 sequences, 15% to 20% of them appearing once. Concerning this clonotype: The antigen remains unidentified.

Before extraction, the whole blood was not fractionated, and total RNA was taken from it. The CDR3 contains 15 residues. V was shortened by 6 bases and J by 1 base, with 18 bases between the two germline ends. Germline CDR1 reads DFQATT; CDR2 reads SNEGSKA (reference sequence). This sequence originates from a human donor in good health. This chain connects TRBV20-1 to TRBJ1-1; possible D gene TRBD1, 6 bases. The CDR3 protein is CSASHHRDTNTEAFF. The CDR3 nucleotides read TGCAGTGCCAGTCACCACAGGGATACGAACACTGAAGCTTTCTTT.